The 26 T cell receptor beta chains listed next were all sequenced from one sample in a study of cytomegalovirus exposure and HLA in healthy donors. Assay used: immunoSEQ multiplex PCR; TCRdb lists only in-frame clones, some missing. Of about 200,000 clones detected, roughly 84% appear once; the ten largest clones hold roughly 2%. The sample consisted of PBMCs. These receptors were taken from a woman between 18 and 29 years old in good health and CMV-seropositive.

The chain joins TRBV21-1 to TRBJ1-5; TRBD1 was called by the table and not checked on the DNA. TRBV21-1 is classified as a pseudogene. CDR3 size: 15 residues. In DNA form, the CDR3 reads TGTGCCAGCAGCAAACAGGGGAATAGCAATCAGCCCCAGCATTTT. Translated: CASSKQGNSNQPQHF.

The V and J genes are TRBV5-4 and TRBJ2-3; 13 nucleotides match TRBD2. J lost 3 bases, V lost 2 bases, and 0 bases had no gene match. Looked up from germline, CDR1 is SGHNT and CDR2 is YYREEE (reference sequence). The CDR3 runs to 15 residues. CDR3 region: CASSLLAGGTDTQYF. The CDR3 DNA follows: TGTGCCAGCAGCTTACTAGCGGGAGGGACAGATACGCAGTATTTT.

The chain has TRBV5-1 and TRBJ1-1; 7 bases match TRBD1. With 4 bases clipped from V and 0 bases from J, the junction kept 15 bases outside the gene matches. The CDR3 has 18 residues. Germline lookup yields CDR1 SGHRS and CDR2 YFSETQ. CDR3 sequence reads: CASSRGSHTGTVNTEAFF. DNA of the CDR3: TGCGCCAGCAGCAGGGGGTCACACACCGGGACAGTGAACACTGAAGCTTTCTTT.

This chain links TRBV27 with TRBJ2-7; D uncertain. The CDR3 is made up of 13 amino acids. V lost 8 bases, J lost 0 bases, and 11 bases lay in between. Germline lookup yields CDR1 MNHEY and CDR2 SMNVEV (reference sequence). The CDR3 here is CASLIKLSYEQYF. The CDR3 DNA sequence: TGTGCCAGCTTAATCAAACTCTCCTACGAGCAGTACTTC.

The chain uses TRBV18 and TRBJ2-1, with TRBD2 identical over 11 bases. The CDR3 sequence is 15 residues long. Germline lookup yields CDR1 KGHSH and CDR2 LQKENI. Unmatched junction bases numbered 6, after V lost 6 bases and J lost 5 bases. This CDR3 is CASSIAGGPNNEQFF. The CDR3 bases are TGTGCCAGCTCTATAGCGGGAGGGCCGAACAATGAGCAGTTCTTC.

The count of this clone is one. The rearrangement uses TRBV5-4 and TRBJ2-1; D not certain. The CDR3 sequence is 15 residues long. Trimming removed 2 bases at V and 1 base at J, with 10 bases between. Looked up from germline, CDR1 is SGHNT and CDR2 is YYREEE (reference sequence). The CDR3 DNA sequence: TGTGCCAGCAGCTTTGATGCTAGTTCCTACAATGAGCAGTTCTTC. Its translation is CASSFDASSYNEQFF.

This sequence joins TRBV21-1 and TRBJ2-1; the D call in the table, TRBD2, was not verified against the DNA. TRBV21-1 is a listed pseudogene. CDR3 size: 12 residues. The CDR3 region is CASSKATGEQFF. The DNA for the CDR3 is TGTGCCAGCAGCAAAGCGACGGGTGAGCAGTTCTTC.

The chain uses TRBV28 and TRBJ1-2, with D possibly being TRBD1 (6 bases). V lost 2 bases to trimming and J lost 4 bases, with 8 bases between them. Per the germline V gene, CDR1 is MDHEN and CDR2 is SYDVKM. There are 13 residues in the CDR3. Here the CDR3 DNA reads TGTGCCAGCAGTTTACAGGGGATCTATGGCTACACCTTC. Amino acid sequence: CASSLQGIYGYTF.

For the CDR3, the DNA is TGCGCCAGCAGTGAGACACCCAGCGGGAGGCCCTACGAGCAGTACTTC. Translation gives CASSETPSGRPYEQYF. The V and J genes are TRBV10-1 and TRBJ2-7; TRBD2 matches at 9 bases. The CDR3 consists of 16 residues. V lost 2 bases and J lost 2; bases outside the gene matches: 7. Germline CDR1 and CDR2: WNHNN and SYGVQD (reference sequence).

Here the CDR3 DNA reads TGTGCCTGGAGTCGTGGGGGGGGGAACACTGAAGCTTTCTTT. Translation: CAWSRGGGNTEAFF. V is TRBV30 and J is TRBJ1-1; weak D call: TRBD1 (5 bases). Trimming removed 2 bases from V and 1 base from J, with 11 bases in between. Germline CDR1 GTSNPN, CDR2 SVGIG (reference sequence). The CDR3 contains 14 residues.

This clone was detected once. The gene calls are TRBV6-5 and TRBJ2-5; D uncertain. This CDR3 is 15 amino acids long. V lost 0 bases, J lost 5 bases, and 13 bases lay in between. Germline V gene data show CDR1 as MNHEY and CDR2 as SVGAGI. The CDR3 loop reads CASSYSNSIMETQYF. The CDR3, as DNA: TGTGCCAGCAGTTACTCGAATTCTATTATGGAGACCCAGTACTTC.

This chain uses TRBV6-6 with TRBJ1-2, with 7 bases fitting TRBD1. Trimming cost V 4 bases and J 4 bases; bases outside gene matches: 9. The germline CDR1 and CDR2 sequences are MNHNY and SVGAGI (reference sequence). This CDR3 is built from 15 residues. The CDR3 nucleotides read TGTGCCAGCAGTTCCTTGACAGGGACGGCCTATGGCTACACCTTC. Translation gives CASSSLTGTAYGYTF.

Only one count was recorded for this clone. V and J are TRBV19 and TRBJ2-1; a weak D match, TRBD2 (6 bases). V lost 0 bases to trimming and J lost 4 bases, with 25 bases between them. Germline assignment: CDR1 LNHDA and CDR2 SQIVND (reference sequence). The CDR3 has 20 amino acids. The CDR3 nucleotides read TGTGCCAGTAGTATAGATTGGACTTCGGGAGCGGATGGATCTTACAATGAGCAGTTCTTC. This translates into CASSIDWTSGADGSYNEQFF.

V and J are TRBV7-2 and TRBJ2-7; the match to TRBD2 covers 7 bases. CDR1 is SGHTA, CDR2 FQGNSA, per germline. The CDR3 consists of 14 residues. V lost 5 bases and J lost 0; bases outside the gene matches: 4. CDR3 residues: CASSLQRDSYEQYF. The CDR3 DNA reads TGTGCCAGCAGCCTTCAGCGGGACTCCTACGAGCAGTACTTC.

The V call is TRBV2, the J call TRBJ1-5; 9 nucleotides agree with TRBD1. The ends lost 4 bases at V and 5 bases at J; junction bases unmatched: 15. CDR1 and CDR2 (germline): SNHLY, FYNNEI. CDR3 length: 18 amino acids. The chain's CDR3 is CASSGVTDGTGPDQPQHF. The CDR3 DNA reads TGTGCCAGCAGTGGAGTAACCGACGGGACAGGGCCTGATCAGCCCCAGCATTTT.

Turning to this clone: A junction boundary mismatches the germline segment, possibly from a read error. J is TRBJ2-1 and V is TRBV9; D uncertain. CDR1 and CDR2 from the germline V gene are SGDLS and YYNGEE. The CDR3 sequence is 13 residues long. Here the CDR3 reads CASSVGSYHEQFF. The CDR3 nucleotides read TGTGCCAGCAGCGTAGGGTCCTACCATGAGCAGTTCTTC.

This chain links TRBV27 with TRBJ1-2; D may be TRBD1 (5 bases). This CDR3 is built from 16 residues. Germline CDR1 reads MNHEY; CDR2 reads SMNVEV (reference sequence). V lost 2 bases, J lost 4 bases, and 17 bases lay in between. As DNA, the CDR3 is TGTGCCAGCAGTTTAACCCCCTCGGGGGGGGGCTATGGCTACACCTTC. Translation gives CASSLTPSGGGYGYTF.

The chain has TRBV28 and TRBJ2-2, with TRBD2 matching over 7 bases. The CDR3 sequence is 15 residues long. CDR1 and CDR2 (germline): MDHEN, SYDVKM. The junction had 11 bases not matched to a gene; V was cut back by 7 bases and J by 6 bases. CDR3 nucleotides: TGTGCCAGCACCCTAGGGACTAAAAGGCCCGGGGAGCTGTTTTTT. Translating gives CASTLGTKRPGELFF.

V usage is TRBV7-9 and J usage is TRBJ2-1, with TRBD1 identical over 10 bases. Germline V gives CDR1 SEHNR, CDR2 FQNEAQ (reference sequence). V lost 3 bases to trimming and J lost 4 bases; unmatched junction nucleotides: 3. The CDR3 consists of 15 residues. The CDR3 DNA is TGTGCCAGCAGCTTTCGGGACAGGGGATACAATGAGCAGTTCTTC. Translated: CASSFRDRGYNEQFF.

The rearrangement uses TRBV29-1 and TRBJ1-2, with no clear D. This CDR3 spans 13 amino acids. Germline V lookup: CDR1 SQVTM, CDR2 ANQGSEA. The germline V and J ends were trimmed by 2 bases and 4 bases, with 11 bases remaining between them. CDR3 sequence: CSVENWASYGYTF. The CDR3 DNA reads TGCAGCGTTGAAAATTGGGCCTCCTATGGCTACACCTTC. Full variable domain (remainder filled in from reference TRBV29-1 and TRBJ1-2): SAVISQKPSRDICQRGTSLTIQCQVDSQVTMMFWYRQQPGQSLTLIATANQGSEATYESGFVIDKFPISRPNLTFSTLTVSNMSPEDSSIYLCSVENWASYGYTFGSGTRLTVV.

The rearrangement joins TRBV7-7 to TRBJ2-3, with 9 nucleotides matching TRBD2. The length of the CDR3 is 18 residues. With V trimmed by 1 base and J by 7 bases, 15 bases remained unmatched. Germline CDR1 and CDR2: SSHAT and FNYEAQ (reference sequence). The CDR3 sequence is CASSLGPGLAHKGNTQYF. As DNA, the CDR3 is TGTGCCAGCAGCTTAGGCCCTGGACTAGCGCACAAGGGGAATACGCAGTATTTT. The entire variable domain, with the rest obtained from reference TRBV7-7 and TRBJ2-3, is as follows: GAGVSQSPRYKVTKRGQDVTLRCDPISSHATLYWYQQALGQGPEFLTYFNYEAQPDKSGLPSDRFSAERPEGSISTLTIQRTEQRDSAMYRCASSLGPGLAHKGNTQYFGPGTRLTVL.

V gene TRBV28 combines with J gene TRBJ1-1, with 11 bases lining up with TRBD1. CDR3 size: 15 residues. The V gene's germline CDR1 is MDHEN and CDR2 SYDVKM. After removal of 3 bases from V and 4 bases from J, the junction contained 4 bases not matched to a gene. CDR3 sequence: CASSLGGQGGTEAFF. In DNA, the CDR3 is TGTGCCAGCAGTTTGGGGGGACAGGGGGGCACTGAAGCTTTCTTT.

The chain couples TRBV4-1 to TRBJ2-5; 12 positions agree with TRBD2. The J segment lost 2 bases and the V segment lost 4 bases, leaving 2 bases of the junction unmatched. The germline V gene encodes CDR1 MGHRA and CDR2 YSYEKL. There are 15 residues in the CDR3. The CDR3 DNA reads TGCGCCAGCAGCCGACTAGCGGGAGCGCAAGAGACCCAGTACTTC. Translation: CASSRLAGAQETQYF.

This chain connects TRBV7-2 to TRBJ2-2; tentatively, D is TRBD2 (5 bases). This CDR3 is 16 amino acids long. The ends were cut back, 5 bases at V and 7 bases at J, with 20 bases in the middle. The germline V gene encodes CDR1 SGHTA and CDR2 FQGNSA. CDR3 nucleotides: TGTGCCAGCAGCCCAACTAGAGGTTCAATGGGCGGGGAGCTGTTTTTT. Translated: CASSPTRGSMGGELFF. Using reference TRBV7-2 and TRBJ2-2 for the parts outside the CDR3, the full variable domain is GAGVSQSPSNKVTEKGKDVELRCDPISGHTALYWYRQSLGQGLEFLIYFQGNSAPDKSGLPSDRFSAERTGGSVSTLTIQRTQQEDSAVYLCASSPTRGSMGGELFFGEGSRLTVL.

The chain carries TRBV19 and TRBJ1-2, with no clear D. This CDR3 is 14 amino acids long. Germline CDR1 reads LNHDA; CDR2 reads SQIVND (reference sequence). The V end lost 4 bases, the J end lost 3 bases, and 12 bases lay between the germline ends. The DNA for the CDR3 is TGTGCCAGTAGTAAAGGGAGTGAAGACTATGGCTACACCTTC. Translating it yields CASSKGSEDYGYTF.

This rearrangement joins TRBV19 to TRBJ1-2, with TRBD1 matching over 10 bases. The CDR3 length is 17 residues. The germline V gene encodes CDR1 LNHDA and CDR2 SQIVND (reference sequence). V gave up 4 bases and J gave up 2 bases; unmatched junction bases: 10. The CDR3 spells CASSKLGQGTSNYGYTF. The CDR3 bases are TGTGCCAGTAGTAAGTTGGGACAGGGGACTTCAAACTATGGCTACACCTTC.